What follows describes a single TCR beta chain. As yet, its antigen is unknown. As to time point: week 5, during vaccination. In every dose of vaccine, 300 ug of mutant IDH1 20-mer peptide was given alongside topical imiquimod. This sample is drawn from a study of a mutant IDH1 vaccine in newly diagnosed glioma. For the study at large: The treated population exhibited a male proportion of roughly 62%, a female proportion of about 38%, and a mean age of about 40 years. Study-level results: Pseudoprogression looked unconnected to shifts in top peripheral T cell clonotypes. Vaccine-induced responses were seen in 93.3% of patients, spanning several MHC alleles.

TCRdb's copy holds only in-frame clones and misses some; the assay was immunoSEQ multiplex PCR. The table lists 45,000 to 70,000 clones, about 86% of them singletons. The specimen was PBMCs, collected from a glioma patient whose treatment included an IDH1 peptide vaccine. The clonotype originates from a man aged 25-45 years with glioma.

CDR3 region: CASSYPGQSNEKLFF. Here the CDR3 DNA reads TGTGCCAGCTCGTATCCGGGACAGAGTAATGAAAAACTGTTTTTT. V usage is TRBV18 and J usage is TRBJ1-4, with TRBD1 matching over 7 bases. Germline loops: CDR1 KGHSH, CDR2 LQKENI. V was pared by 6 bases and J by 4 bases, with 8 bases of the junction left unmatched. There are 15 residues in the CDR3.